This TCR beta chain was recorded in a study of blood T cell repertoires in COVID-19. Background on the study: Italy, Spain and the United States were the sources of the convalescent and acute COVID-19 samples.

Germline trimming cut 0 bases from V and 9 bases from J; bases unmatched to any gene: 13. CDR3 length: 17 residues. Germline lookup yields CDR1 LGHNA and CDR2 YSLEER. The protocol was immunoSEQ multiplex PCR, while the TCRdb copy is restricted to in-frame clones and leaves out a portion. The table shows 150,000 to 200,000 clones, with almost 85% occurring only once. The TCR was taken from a human donor with acute or convalescent COVID-19. The donor label of this sample is uncertain. The V call is TRBV4-3, the J call TRBJ2-1; TRBD2 agrees at 8 bases. Sequencing used peripheral blood. This chain's CDR3 is CASSQDGGGFGSGEQFF. The CDR3 bases are TGCGCCAGCAGCCAAGACGGGGGGGGCTTCGGGTCGGGTGAGCAGTTCTTC.